This T cell receptor (beta chain) was recovered during a study of T cell clonotyping in hematopoietic cell transplantation. Study-wide points: At the given depth, recipient repertoires were over 95% de novo clonotypes.

The method was immunoSEQ multiplex PCR; TCRdb's version includes in-frame clones alone and lacks a portion of them. Here the sample spans roughly 30,000 clones, about 80% being singletons. As to time point: recipient sample about 28 days before transplant, after cytoreduction. Regarding this clone: Its cognate antigen is unknown.

The germline V gene encodes CDR1 MNHEY and CDR2 SMNVEV (reference sequence). The V end lost 8 bases, the J end lost 0 bases, and 8 bases lay between the germline ends. This CDR3 contains 13 residues. The clonotype originates from a woman in her twenties or thirties with chronic myeloid leukemia. Some clones in this sample may be carry-over from other donors' samples. The chain couples TRBV27 to TRBJ1-3; D not certain. Source: peripheral blood mononuclear cells, taken before stem cell transplant. The CDR3 nucleotides read TGTGCCAGCCAGGCCTACTCTGGAAACACCATATATTTT. Residues: CASQAYSGNTIYF.